The rows below give T cell receptor beta chains drawn from one sample of a study of CD8+ T cells in alopecia areata. TCRdb's copy holds only in-frame clones and misses some; the assay was immunoSEQ multiplex PCR. The table shows roughly 120,000 clones, with approximately 58% occurring only once. Sequencing input: CD4+ T cells sorted from blood. These receptors came from a human donor in good health. Both conserved end residues are part of each CDR3. D genes are given only for firm matches. Clone size, where shown, is once, few, many, or a class for clones that have expanded.

>TRBD2|TRBJ2-2|TRBV28|-
TGTGCCAGCAGCCCGGCAGCGGGGGGGCGGACCGGGGAGCTGTTTTTT
CASSPAAGGRTGELFF
>-|TRBJ2-1|TRBV27|-
TGTGCCAGCTGCCCCGGGTCGAGCTCCTACAATGAGCAGTTCTTC
CASCPGSSSYNEQFF
>-|TRBJ1-3|TRBV11-2|-
TGTGCCAGCAGCTTTTCTGGAAACACCATATATTTT
CASSFSGNTIYF
>TRBD1|TRBJ2-5|TRBV29-1|few
TGCAGCGTGAAGGACAGGGGCAGGGGGGAGACCCAGTACTTC
CSVKDRGRGETQYF
>-|TRBJ1-2|TRBV6-5|few
TGTGCCAGCACCAAACGGATGAACTATGGCTACACCTTC
CASTKRMNYGYTF
>-|TRBJ1-1|TRBV2|few
TGTGCCAGCAGTGAGCTAGAGAACACTGAAGCTTTCTTT
CASSELENTEAFF
>TRBD2|TRBJ2-7|TRBV4-1|-
TGCGCCAGCAGCCGCGGGGGGGAAACCTACGAGCAGTACTTC
CASSRGGETYEQYF
>-|TRBJ2-7|TRBV5-1|few
TGCGCCAGCCACGGCGAGGGGCCCGGGGAGCAGTACTTC
CASHGEGPGEQYF
>TRBD1|TRBJ1-6|TRBV14|-
TGTGCCAGCAGCCATGGGACAGGGGAGTCACCCCTCCACTTT
CASSHGTGESPLHF
>-|TRBJ2-3|TRBV7-8|-
TGTGCCAGCAGCTACCAGTCCCTGCTGACTGAGGAAGATACGCAGTATTTT
CASSYQSLLTEEDTQYF
>TRBD1|TRBJ2-3|TRBV11-2|-
TGTGCCAGCAGCTTTAGGAGACCGGGACAGGGAATAGATACGCAGTATTTT
CASSFRRPGQGIDTQYF
>-|TRBJ1-1|TRBV14|-
TGTGCCAGCAGCTGGGGTGGAAGGAACACTGAAGCTTTCTTT
CASSWGGRNTEAFF
>TRBD2|TRBJ2-5|TRBV27|few
TGTGCCAGCAGATCCCTAGCGGGGGGAGAGACCCAGTACTTC
CASRSLAGGETQYF
>-|TRBJ1-1|TRBV5-1|-
TGCGCCAGCAGCTTGGGGGTCACCAACACTGAAGCTTTCTTT
CASSLGVTNTEAFF
>-|TRBJ1-4|TRBV30|few
TGTGCCTGGAGTGAATCAGGAGAACTGTTTTTT
CAWSESGELFF
>-|TRBJ1-2|TRBV27|few
TGTGCCAGCAGTTTATCAAGAGGGAACAACTATGGCTACACCTTC
CASSLSRGNNYGYTF
>TRBD2|TRBJ2-5|TRBV30|-
TGTGCCTGGAGACTAGCGGGGTCTCAAGAGACCCAGTACTTC
CAWRLAGSQETQYF
>-|TRBJ2-5|TRBV18|-
TGTGCCAGCTCACCAGGGCAGGGAGAGACCCAGTACTTC
CASSPGQGETQYF
>-|TRBJ2-3|TRBV4-1|-
TGCGCCAGCAGCCAACTTCCCAGGGATACGCAGTATTTT
CASSQLPRDTQYF
>-|TRBJ1-2|TRBV25-1|-
TGTGCCAGCAGTGATGCGGCTGCCGTATTTCTTGGCTACACCTTC
CASSDAAAVFLGYTF
>-|TRBJ2-7|TRBV28|-
TGTGCCAGCACCGTCAGGGGACCCTCCTACGAGCAGTACTTC
CASTVRGPSYEQYF
>TRBD1|TRBJ2-1|TRBV29-1|few
TGCAGCGTTAAGACAGGGGAAAATTACAATGAGCAGTTCTTC
CSVKTGENYNEQFF
>TRBD2|TRBJ2-1|TRBV6-5|-
TGTGCCAGCAGGCCCCGGACTAGCGGGTACAATGAGCAGTTCTTC
CASRPRTSGYNEQFF
>-|TRBJ1-6|TRBV19|few
TGTGCCAGTAGTACACGGGACGCCCTGGTCGGCCTCCACTTT
CASSTRDALVGLHF
>TRBD2|TRBJ2-3|TRBV29-1|few
TGCAGCGTTGCCCTAGCGGGGGCCCCGCAGTATTTT
CSVALAGAPQYF
>-|TRBJ2-5|TRBV10-3|-
TGTGCCATCAGCAGACAGGGAGGGCAAGAGACCCAGTACTTC
CAISRQGGQETQYF
>TRBD1|TRBJ2-7|TRBV5-1|once
TGCGCCAGCAGCTCCGGACAGGTGCTCTACGAGCAGTACTTC
CASSSGQVLYEQYF
>-|TRBJ1-1|TRBV20-1|-
TGCAGTGCCTGGGGGAACACTGAAGCTTTCTTT
CSAWGNTEAFF
>-|TRBJ1-6|TRBV18|-
TGTGCCAGCTCACCGGTAGGGGGTTACGATAATTCACCCCTCCACTTT
CASSPVGGYDNSPLHF
>TRBD1|TRBJ2-3|TRBV9|few
TGTGCCAGCAGTCCGACAGGGGGCTCAGATACGCAGTATTTT
CASSPTGGSDTQYF
>-|TRBJ2-7|TRBV25-1|-
TGTGCCAGCAGTCCCCTGGGGGGGGCGCGGTACGAGCAGTACTTC
CASSPLGGARYEQYF